The present TCR beta chain was sequenced within a study of blood T cells in healthy people across ages. Comment on this clonotype: The antigen remains undetermined.

Study-wide points: Naive T cell percentage and TCR beta diversity correlated strongly.

It was with a sample-barcoded 5' primer and a J-beta primer mix that a second PCR of about 6 to 12 cycles was run. Each CDR3 protein gets one entry after TCRdb re-called the 5' RACE reads with MiXCR. The sample lists roughly 1.5 million distinct CDR3 sequences, about 42% occurring once. The specimen was blood. The clonotype originates from a woman between 18 and 29 years old in good health.

Here the CDR3 reads CASSLELTDVGQYF. The CDR3 DNA reads TGCGCCAGCAGCTTGGAACTCACAGACGTTGGGCAGTACTTC. This chain uses TRBV5-1 with TRBJ2-5, with D unresolved. Trimming removed 0 bases at V and 11 bases at J, with 17 bases between. The CDR3 is 14 amino acids. Germline V gives CDR1 SGHRS, CDR2 YFSETQ. Full variable domain (missing parts from reference TRBV5-1 and TRBJ2-5): KAGVTQTPRYLIKTRGQQVTLSCSPISGHRSVSWYQQTPGQGLQFLFEYFSETQRNKGNFPGRFSGRQFSNSRSEMNVSTLELGDSALYLCASSLELTDVGQYFGPGTRLLVL.